The clone carrying this T cell receptor (beta chain) was observed a single time. CDR3 length: 15 residues. The V segment lost 7 bases and the J segment 6 bases; nucleotides outside the gene matches: 14. In germline, CDR1 is LGHNT, CDR2 FRNRAP. Sequencing used immunoSEQ multiplex PCR; TCRdb keeps in-frame clones, though not all of them. The table shows roughly 79,000 clones, with 95% occurring only once. The data were taken from a study of technical replicates of blood from several donors. This sequence originates from a human donor in good health. The specimen was T cells isolated from PBMCs. The J gene is TRBJ2-7, the V gene TRBV12-5, with TRBD2 matching 8 bases. As DNA, the CDR3 is TGTGCTAGTGTTAAACCCTCAGCGGGAGCCTCCGAGCAGTACTTC. Protein sequence: CASVKPSAGASEQYF.